These 25 T cell receptor beta chains came from one sample sequenced in a study of T cell responses to AZD1222 COVID-19 vaccine listed by TCRdb under 2021. This sample's time point label indicates: baseline before first vaccination. Library preparation employed the immunoSEQ multiplex PCR assay. TCRdb limited this immuneACCESS table to in-frame rearrangements with V and J called. A share of clones is missing; checked studies link under half to unresolved V genes, and the rest is unexplained. The sample includes 100,000 or so clones, with approximately 90% observed a single time. The leading ten clones occupy about 3% of the sample. The specimen comprised peripheral blood, sampled on day 0 of AZD1222 vaccination. The receptors derive from an adult in good health.

The V call is TRBV28, the J call TRBJ2-1; TRBD2 matches 13 bases. The V gene end was trimmed by 6 bases and the J gene end by 4 bases; junction bases not matched to a gene: 6. The CDR3 covers 16 residues. Per the germline V gene, CDR1 is MDHEN and CDR2 is SYDVKM. CDR3 DNA: TGTGCCAGCAGCCCCCCGGGACTAGCGGGGTACAATGAGCAGTTCTTC. Translation: CASSPPGLAGYNEQFF.

The genes are TRBV11-3 and TRBJ2-1; D is unresolved. Trimming took off 2 bases at V and 9 bases at J, with 8 bases between the two ends. Germline assignment: CDR1 SGHNT and CDR2 YENEEA. The CDR3 extends over 12 amino acids. CDR3 DNA: TGTGCCAGCAGCTTAATCCCAAGTGAGCAGTTCTTC. Translating gives CASSLIPSEQFF.

V gene TRBV6-5 combines with J gene TRBJ1-1; a weak D match, TRBD1 (6 bases). The CDR3 runs 14 residues. The V end lost 7 bases, the J end lost 4 bases, and 16 bases lay between the germline ends. CDR1 is MNHEY, CDR2 SVGAGI, per germline. The DNA of the CDR3 is TGTGCCAGCAATTCAGGGGCCAGGGTCACTGAAGCTTTCTTT. Its protein is CASNSGARVTEAFF.

CDR3 DNA: TGTGCCAGCAGTGCCTTTCGGACAGGGATATACTACGAGCAGTACTTC. Translating it yields CASSAFRTGIYYEQYF. The V call is TRBV2, the J call TRBJ2-7, with 8 bases that match TRBD1. The CDR3 spans 16 residues. Looked up from germline, CDR1 is SNHLY and CDR2 is FYNNEI. J lost 3 bases, V lost 4 bases, and 11 bases had no gene match.

The chain couples TRBV2 to TRBJ1-2; possible D gene TRBD1, 5 bases. CDR1 is SNHLY, CDR2 FYNNEI, per germline. This CDR3 has 14 residues. The germline V and J ends were trimmed by 7 bases and 8 bases, with 20 bases remaining between them. The CDR3, as DNA: TGTGCCAGCACCTTCGGGACTAATCGTGGGGGCTACACCTTC. This translates into CASTFGTNRGGYTF.

This chain connects TRBV12-2 to TRBJ1-1. TRBV12-2 is described as a pseudogene. The CDR3 is made up of 15 amino acids. As DNA, the CDR3 is TGTGCAAGTCGCCCAACGACGGAGAAAGTCACTGAAGCTTTCTTT. Amino acids: CASRPTTEKVTEAFF.

The rearrangement joins TRBV6-5 to TRBJ1-1; D is ambiguous. V was clipped by 7 bases and J by 4 bases, with 13 bases between them. This CDR3 is 13 amino acids long. Germline CDR1 is MNHEY and CDR2 is SVGAGI. This CDR3 reads CASMSGASTEAFF. DNA for the CDR3: TGTGCCAGCATGTCGGGAGCCAGCACTGAAGCTTTCTTT.

The gene calls are TRBV5-1 and TRBJ1-1, with D possibly being TRBD1 (5 bases). Trimming took 4 bases from V and 1 from J, leaving 11 bases between them. Germline V gives CDR1 SGHRS, CDR2 YFSETQ. The CDR3 is 14 residues long. The CDR3 here is CASSPRVTNTEAFF. CDR3 DNA sequence: TGCGCCAGCAGCCCCAGGGTGACGAACACTGAAGCTTTCTTT.

The chain recombines TRBV2 with TRBJ2-7; D call uncertain. The V end lost 4 bases, the J end lost 4 bases, and 8 bases lay between the germline ends. The CDR3 loop spans 12 amino acids. Germline values: CDR1 SNHLY, CDR2 FYNNEI. This CDR3 is CASSVVRYEQYF. The CDR3 DNA reads as TGTGCCAGCAGTGTCGTCAGGTACGAGCAGTACTTC.

This chain uses TRBV6-2 or TRBV6-3 with TRBJ1-4; TRBD1 is a possible D gene (6 bases). CDR3 size: 19 residues. CDR1 is MNHEY and CDR2 is SVGEGT in the germline V gene. V was clipped by 5 bases and J by 0 bases, with 22 bases between them. The chain's CDR3 is CASSSRTDRGGPTNEKLFF. Here the CDR3 DNA reads TGTGCCAGCAGTAGCAGGACAGATCGGGGGGGCCCAACTAATGAAAAACTGTTTTTT.

By sample fraction, this clone is medium-sized. This sample includes further DNA sequences coding for the same CDR3. The chain links TRBV18 to TRBJ2-7; unclear D gene. CDR3 length: 13 amino acids. V lost 0 bases to trimming and J lost 4 bases, with 7 bases between them. From germline, CDR1 is KGHSH and CDR2 LQKENI. DNA of the CDR3: TGTGCCAGCTCACCACCCCAAGAATACGAGCAGTACTTC. Translating gives CASSPPQEYEQYF. Complete variable domain (other parts from reference TRBV18 and TRBJ2-7): NAGVMQNPRHLVRRRGQEARLRCSPMKGHSHVYWYRQLPEEGLKFMVYLQKENIIDESGMPKERFSAEFPKEGPSILRIQQVVRGDSAAYFCASSPPQEYEQYFGPGTRLTVT.

The V gene is TRBV5-5, the J gene TRBJ2-1, with D uncertain. V lost 0 bases and J lost 0, with 7 bases in between. The CDR3 runs 15 residues. CDR1 is SGHKS and CDR2 is YYEKEE in the germline V gene (reference sequence). The CDR3 is CASSLVSSSYNEQFF. The CDR3 DNA reads as TGTGCCAGCAGCTTGGTCTCGAGCTCCTACAATGAGCAGTTCTTC.

J is TRBJ1-1 and V is TRBV5-1; D call uncertain. Germline assignment: CDR1 SGHRS and CDR2 YFSETQ. V was cut by 4 bases and J by 1 base, with 14 bases left in between. The CDR3 runs 15 residues. The CDR3 region is CASSHAGSPNTEAFF. For the CDR3, the DNA is TGCGCCAGCAGCCATGCCGGGAGTCCGAACACTGAAGCTTTCTTT.

CDR3 in amino acids: CASGYQPQHF. The CDR3 DNA reads TGTGCCAGCGGTTATCAGCCCCAGCATTTT. The chain uses TRBV28 and TRBJ1-5; D is unclear. The CDR3 sequence is 10 residues long. Germline assignment: CDR1 MDHEN and CDR2 SYDVKM. V gave up 8 bases and J gave up 5 bases, with 4 bases separating them.

V and J are TRBV7-9 and TRBJ1-4; D gene ambiguous. V gave up 2 bases and J gave up 6 bases, with 10 bases separating them. This CDR3 is built from 14 residues. Germline CDR1 SEHNR, CDR2 FQNEAQ (reference sequence). The DNA for the CDR3 is TGTGCCAGCAGCTTAACAATTGGAGATGAAAAACTGTTTTTT. It specifies CASSLTIGDEKLFF.

This clone appeared once. The rearrangement links TRBV24-1 to TRBJ1-2; TRBD1 agrees at 10 bases. The CDR3 loop spans 16 amino acids. V shed 4 bases, J shed 3 bases, and the junction held 7 bases outside the gene matches. From germline, CDR1 is KGHDR and CDR2 SFDVKD. DNA of the CDR3: TGTGCCACCAGTGACCCATCCGGGACAGGGGACTATGGCTACACCTTC. Protein product: CATSDPSGTGDYGYTF.

This clone was seen a single time. The V call is TRBV5-8, the J call TRBJ1-5, with a weak D call TRBD1 (5 bases). Trimming stripped 6 bases from V and 2 bases from J, with 24 bases between. The germline V gene has CDR1 SGHTS and CDR2 YDEGEE. The CDR3 is 18 residues long. The CDR3 region has the DNA TGTGCCAGCACCCCTTACGGTGGGGAGGGGTTGGGCAATCAGCCCCAGCATTTT. Residues: CASTPYGGEGLGNQPQHF.

J is TRBJ1-6 and V is TRBV9, with a possible D match to TRBD1 (5 bases). Germline CDR1 is SGDLS and CDR2 is YYNGEE. Deletions cut 3 bases from V and 7 bases from J, with 17 bases between. This CDR3 region has 16 residues. The CDR3 DNA reads TGTGCCAGCAGCGCTGGCGTAACAGGTGGAAATTCACCCCTCCACTTT. Amino acid sequence: CASSAGVTGGNSPLHF.

The chain joins TRBV11-1 to TRBJ1-4; the D is unclear. Looked up from germline, CDR1 is SGHAT and CDR2 is FQDESV (reference sequence). This CDR3 contains 13 residues. V was shortened by 5 bases and J by 8 bases, with 12 bases between the two germline ends. CDR3 region: CASSPPSTEKLFF. CDR3 in DNA: TGTGCCAGCAGCCCGCCCTCCACAGAAAAACTGTTTTTT.

This clone has just a few counts. This sequence joins TRBV10-3 and TRBJ1-2; D is ambiguous. V was cut by 5 bases and J by 5 bases, with 12 bases left in between. The CDR3 is 13 residues long. The V gene's germline CDR1 is ENHRY and CDR2 SYGVKD. The CDR3 spells CAISWRGEYGYTF. CDR3 sequence (DNA): TGTGCCATCAGTTGGAGAGGAGAGTATGGCTACACCTTC.

V usage is TRBV4-3 and J usage is TRBJ1-1; the D gene is possibly TRBD1 (5 bases). The CDR3 consists of 14 residues. V was cut by 1 base and J by 4 bases, with 10 bases left in between. From germline, CDR1 is LGHNA and CDR2 YSLEER. The CDR3 reads CASSQGLGVTEAFF. CDR3 nucleotide sequence: TGCGCCAGCAGCCAAGGGTTAGGGGTCACTGAAGCTTTCTTT.

V is TRBV6-6 and J is TRBJ1-2; 7 bases are a match to TRBD1. CDR1 is MNHNY, CDR2 SVGAGI, per germline (reference sequence). The length of the CDR3 is 15 residues. V shed 6 bases, J shed 0 bases, and the junction held 7 bases outside the gene matches. The CDR3 loop is CASSRPGQSNYGYTF. CDR3 DNA sequence: TGTGCCAGCAGCCGCCCGGGACAGTCTAACTATGGCTACACCTTC.

V is TRBV18 and J is TRBJ2-7, with 7 positions matching TRBD1. After removal of 2 bases from V and 0 bases from J, the junction contained 4 bases not matched to a gene. CDR1 and CDR2 (germline): KGHSH, LQKENI. The CDR3 extends over 15 amino acids. The CDR3 coding sequence is TGTGCCAGCTCACCAGTGACAGGGAGCTCCTACGAGCAGTACTTC. It codes for CASSPVTGSSYEQYF.

This clone was observed a few times. The chain links TRBV18 to TRBJ2-7; possibly TRBD1 for D (6 bases). CDR3 length: 15 amino acids. V dropped 6 bases and J dropped 2 bases, with 17 bases sitting between them. Germline CDR1 and CDR2: KGHSH and LQKENI. Here the CDR3 reads CASSQQGRDTYEQYF. The CDR3 nucleotides read TGTGCCAGCTCCCAACAGGGAAGAGACACCTACGAGCAGTACTTC.

The chain uses TRBV11-2 and TRBJ1-2, with 9 positions matching TRBD1. Germline V gene lookup returns CDR1 SGHAT and CDR2 FQNNGV. V lost 1 base and J lost 4; bases outside the gene matches: 4. The CDR3 is 15 residues long. In nucleotides, the CDR3 is TGTGCCAGCAGCTTAGCGGGACAGGGTAGCTATGGCTACACCTTC. Protein sequence: CASSLAGQGSYGYTF.